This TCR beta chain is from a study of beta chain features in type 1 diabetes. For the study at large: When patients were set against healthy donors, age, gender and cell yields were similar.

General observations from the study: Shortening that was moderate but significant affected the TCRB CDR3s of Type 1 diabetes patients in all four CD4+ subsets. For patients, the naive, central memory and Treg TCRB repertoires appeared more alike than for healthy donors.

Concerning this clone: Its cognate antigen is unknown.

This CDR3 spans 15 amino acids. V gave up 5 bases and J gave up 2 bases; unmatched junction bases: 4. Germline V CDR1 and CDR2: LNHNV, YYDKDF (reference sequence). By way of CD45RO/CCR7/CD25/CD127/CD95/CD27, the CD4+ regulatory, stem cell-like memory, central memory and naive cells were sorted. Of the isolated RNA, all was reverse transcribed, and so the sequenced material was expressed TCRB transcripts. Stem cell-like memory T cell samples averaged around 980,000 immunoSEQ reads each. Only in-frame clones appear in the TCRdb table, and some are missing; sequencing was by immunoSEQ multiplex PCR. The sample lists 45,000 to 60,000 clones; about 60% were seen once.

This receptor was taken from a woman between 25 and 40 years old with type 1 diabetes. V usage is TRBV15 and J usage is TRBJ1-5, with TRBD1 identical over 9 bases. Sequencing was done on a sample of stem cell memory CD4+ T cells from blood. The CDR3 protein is CATSWTGDGNQPQHF. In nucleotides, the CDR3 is TGTGCCACCAGCTGGACAGGGGATGGCAATCAGCCCCAGCATTTT.